These 23 T cell receptor beta chains were all obtained from the same sample, sequenced in a study of CD8+ T cells in alopecia areata. Extraction of RNA preceded its reverse transcription into cDNA, which served as the sequencing template. Some clones are missing from TCRdb's copy, which holds only in-frame ones; the method was immunoSEQ multiplex PCR. The repertoire has 150,000 or so clones, 85% to 90% of them found once; the top ten carry about 15%. The sequenced sample was CD8+ T cells sorted from blood, obtained at week 0. The source of these receptors is a human donor with alopecia areata.

The V gene is TRBV4-1, the J gene TRBJ2-3; 9 positions match TRBD1. V shed 5 bases, J shed 3 bases, and the junction held 6 bases outside the gene matches. Germline values: CDR1 MGHRA, CDR2 YSYEKL. This CDR3 has 15 amino acids. The CDR3 region is CASSKGQGKTDTQYF. Here the CDR3 DNA reads TGCGCCAGCAGCAAAGGACAGGGGAAAACAGATACGCAGTATTTT.

The rearrangement joins TRBV18 to TRBJ2-3; 9 bases fit TRBD1. Germline V gene data show CDR1 as KGHSH and CDR2 as LQKENI. V shed 2 bases, J shed 4 bases, and the junction held 4 bases outside the gene matches. There are 15 residues in the CDR3. CDR3 bases: TGTGCCAGCTCACCAAGGGACAGGGTACCAGATACGCAGTATTTT. This codes for CASSPRDRVPDTQYF.

This CDR3 reads CASTLRGTGGRSVYEQYF. The CDR3 region has the DNA TGTGCCAGCACCCTCCGGGGGACAGGGGGCCGATCTGTCTACGAGCAGTACTTC. This chain joins TRBV27 and TRBJ2-7; 12 bases fit TRBD1. The CDR3 is 18 amino acids. In germline, CDR1 is MNHEY, CDR2 SMNVEV (reference sequence). V lost 7 bases to trimming and J lost 3 bases; unmatched junction nucleotides: 16.

The V and J genes are TRBV29-1 and TRBJ2-1; 8 bases agree with TRBD2. Germline-derived CDR1 and CDR2 are SQVTM and ANQGSEA. This CDR3 has 14 amino acids. The J segment lost 6 bases and the V segment lost 3 bases, leaving 7 bases of the junction unmatched. In DNA, the CDR3 is TGCAGCGTTGAGGCAGCGGGAGTGTTCAATGAGCAGTTCTTC. Amino acid sequence: CSVEAAGVFNEQFF.

The chain employs TRBV5-1 and TRBJ2-7; D gene ambiguous. V dropped 4 bases and J dropped 3 bases, with 11 bases sitting between them. The CDR3 loop spans 13 amino acids. The germline V gene encodes CDR1 SGHRS and CDR2 YFSETQ. CDR3 DNA: TGCGCCAGCAGCGGCGACCAGAGCTACGAGCAGTACTTC. Its protein is CASSGDQSYEQYF.

This sequence joins TRBV9 and TRBJ2-3, with a weak D call TRBD1 (5 bases). This CDR3 has 14 amino acids. V was clipped by 3 bases and J by 0 bases, with 8 bases between them. Germline V gene sequence: CDR1 SGDLS, CDR2 YYNGEE. The CDR3 spells CASSETDSTDTQYF. CDR3 DNA: TGTGCCAGCAGCGAGACAGATAGCACAGATACGCAGTATTTT.

The chain carries TRBV27 and TRBJ2-7; no clear D. The V gene's germline CDR1 is MNHEY and CDR2 SMNVEV (reference sequence). V was shortened by 6 bases and J by 0 bases, with 6 bases between the two germline ends. The CDR3 runs 12 residues. Here the CDR3 DNA reads TGTGCCAGCAGGGAAAGCTCCTACGAGCAGTACTTC. It specifies CASRESSYEQYF.

The chain employs TRBV7-9 and TRBJ2-7, with 9 bases identical to TRBD1. Germline assignment: CDR1 SEHNR and CDR2 FQNEAQ (reference sequence). V lost 5 bases, J lost 1 base, and 0 bases stayed unmatched. CDR3 length: 13 amino acids. The CDR3 DNA follows: TGTGCCAGCAGCGGGACAGGGTCCTACGAGCAGTACTTC. Translation: CASSGTGSYEQYF.

The gene calls are TRBV5-1 and TRBJ2-1; TRBD2 might be the D (6 bases). Germline loops: CDR1 SGHRS, CDR2 YFSETQ. V gave up 0 bases and J gave up 2 bases, with 9 bases separating them. The CDR3 contains 15 residues. CDR3 nucleotides: TGCGCCAGCAGCTTGGAGGTAGCGGCCTACAATGAGCAGTTCTTC. Its protein product is CASSLEVAAYNEQFF.

This chain connects TRBV6-5 to TRBJ2-7; D possibly uses TRBD1 or TRBD2 (5 bases each). V was cut by 6 bases and J by 4 bases, with 16 bases left in between. Germline values: CDR1 MNHEY, CDR2 SVGAGI. This CDR3 has 14 amino acids. CDR3 loop: CASSQVTGRYEQYF. The CDR3 coding sequence is TGTGCCAGCAGCCAGGTCACGGGGCGGTACGAGCAGTACTTC.

The V call is TRBV11-1, the J call TRBJ2-1, with a weak D call TRBD2 (6 bases). Germline CDR1 reads SGHAT; CDR2 reads FQDESV (reference sequence). This CDR3 has 18 residues. Trimming took 4 bases from V and 3 from J, leaving 22 bases between them. CDR3 region: CASSSGPPGTSFYNEQFF. For the CDR3, the DNA is TGTGCCAGCAGCTCAGGCCCCCCCGGGACTTCTTTCTACAATGAGCAGTTCTTC.

The rearrangement uses TRBV11-3 and TRBJ2-2; TRBD1 matches 7 bases. The CDR3 is 17 amino acids. Losses at the gene ends were 4 bases for V and 1 base for J; bases not matched to a gene: 9. Germline V gives CDR1 SGHNT, CDR2 YENEEA. The chain's CDR3 is CASSSRGLGENTGELFF. DNA of the CDR3: TGTGCCAGCAGCTCGAGGGGGCTAGGGGAGAACACCGGGGAGCTGTTTTTT.

This rearrangement joins TRBV7-9 to TRBJ1-2; 7 positions agree with TRBD1. J lost 7 bases, V lost 4 bases, and 3 bases had no gene match. The CDR3 loop spans 12 amino acids. CDR1 is SEHNR and CDR2 is FQNEAQ in the germline V gene (reference sequence). As DNA, the CDR3 is TGTGCCAGCAGCTCCGGGACAGCTGGCTACACCTTC. This codes for CASSSGTAGYTF.

This clone was detected only once. The rearrangement uses TRBV16 and TRBJ1-5; D gene unclear. Germline CDR1 reads KGHSY; CDR2 reads FQNENV. The V gene lost 4 bases and the J gene lost 5 bases, with 9 bases spanning the gap. The CDR3 totals 13 residues. The CDR3 DNA follows: TGTGCCAGCAGCCGAGGAGGCCATCAGCCCCAGCATTTT. Its protein is CASSRGGHQPQHF.

The chain links TRBV6-4 to TRBJ1-1, with unresolved D. Germline CDR1 reads MRHNA; CDR2 reads SNTAGT. V was clipped by 10 bases and J by 4 bases, with 16 bases between them. The CDR3 totals 13 residues. The CDR3 sequence is CAIPLWGSTEAFF. The CDR3 DNA reads TGTGCCATTCCACTCTGGGGTAGCACTGAAGCTTTCTTT.

The chain employs TRBV7-6 and TRBJ1-5; a possible D gene is TRBD1 (5 bases). Germline V gene lookup returns CDR1 SGHVS and CDR2 FNYEAQ. This CDR3 comprises 15 residues. The V and J ends lost 1 base and 2 bases respectively, with 9 bases between them. CDR3 sequence: CASSLGDGGNQPQHF. CDR3 in DNA: TGTGCCAGCAGCTTAGGGGACGGGGGCAATCAGCCCCAGCATTTT.

The chain couples TRBV27 to TRBJ2-1, with D perhaps assigned TRBD1 or TRBD2 (5 bases each). Trimming removed 3 bases at V and 6 bases at J, with 12 bases between. Per the germline V gene, CDR1 is MNHEY and CDR2 is SMNVEV (reference sequence). There are 14 residues in the CDR3. The CDR3, as DNA: TGTGCCAGCAGTTTCTCGGGGCTGGGCAATGAGCAGTTCTTC. Translated: CASSFSGLGNEQFF.

The V gene is TRBV19, the J gene TRBJ1-4, with D hard to call. Trimming stripped 9 bases from V and 0 bases from J, with 14 bases between. CDR1 is LNHDA, CDR2 SQIVND, per germline (reference sequence). The CDR3 spans 15 residues. CDR3 protein: CASTDWISTNEKLFF. The CDR3 nucleotides read TGTGCCAGCACCGATTGGATATCAACTAATGAAAAACTGTTTTTT.

The gene calls are TRBV27 and TRBJ2-3, with 9 bases aligning to TRBD1. Unmatched junction bases numbered 2, after V lost 6 bases and J lost 1 base. CDR1 is MNHEY, CDR2 SMNVEV, per germline (reference sequence). The CDR3 extends over 14 amino acids. For the CDR3, the DNA is TGTGCCAGCAGACAGGGGGCCGGCACAGATACGCAGTATTTT. Translating it yields CASRQGAGTDTQYF.

This sequence joins TRBV4-1 and TRBJ1-2; no firm D call. Germline CDR1 MGHRA, CDR2 YSYEKL. Trimming stripped 8 bases from V and 1 base from J, with 14 bases between. The CDR3 runs 14 residues. As DNA, the CDR3 is TGCGCCAGCGGCTTCCCCCTGGATAACTATGGCTACACCTTC. It codes for CASGFPLDNYGYTF.

V and J are TRBV27 and TRBJ2-1; D gene ambiguous. The CDR3 is 12 residues long. CDR1 is MNHEY and CDR2 is SMNVEV in the germline V gene (reference sequence). Trimming shortened V by 6 bases and J by 5 bases, and 8 bases separated the two germline ends. The DNA of the CDR3 is TGTGCCAGCAGCCCTCCGGACAATGAGCAGTTCTTC. This gives the protein CASSPPDNEQFF.

The J gene is TRBJ1-1, the V gene TRBV2; D is possibly TRBD1 (5 bases). V lost 6 bases, J lost 4 bases, and 18 bases lay in between. CDR1 and CDR2 from the germline V gene are SNHLY and FYNNEI. The CDR3 loop spans 15 amino acids. CDR3 sequence (DNA): TGTGCCAGCAGGCCACCTGGGGGGTCGGGCACTGAAGCTTTCTTT. Protein product: CASRPPGGSGTEAFF.

V usage is TRBV5-1 and J usage is TRBJ2-7, with 7 bases matching TRBD2. The CDR3 covers 13 residues. Losses at the gene ends were 2 bases for V and 7 bases for J; bases not matched to a gene: 6. Germline CDR1 SGHRS, CDR2 YFSETQ. The DNA of the CDR3 is TGCGCCAGCAGCTTTGGAGCGGGAAGTGAGCAGTACTTC. Translating gives CASSFGAGSEQYF.